The clone carrying this T cell receptor (beta chain) was seen once. The repertoire was sequenced with immunoSEQ multiplex PCR; TCRdb's copy has only in-frame clones and lacks some. Among more than 110,000 clones, over 85% were seen once, and the ten largest hold about 5%. The sample originates from a study of T cell responses to AZD1222 COVID-19 vaccine. Germline V gene sequence: CDR1 SEHNR, CDR2 FQNEAQ (reference sequence). V was cut by 0 bases and J by 3 bases, with 12 bases left in between. This CDR3 is built from 16 residues. The receptor was derived from an adult in good health. Here the sequenced sample was peripheral blood, taken on day 0 of AZD1222 vaccination. The chain carries TRBV7-9 and TRBJ2-1; D perhaps matches TRBD1 (6 bases). CDR3 DNA: TGTGCCAGCAGCTTAGCTCCCGCGGACAGCTACAATGAGCAGTTCTTC. Protein sequence: CASSLAPADSYNEQFF.